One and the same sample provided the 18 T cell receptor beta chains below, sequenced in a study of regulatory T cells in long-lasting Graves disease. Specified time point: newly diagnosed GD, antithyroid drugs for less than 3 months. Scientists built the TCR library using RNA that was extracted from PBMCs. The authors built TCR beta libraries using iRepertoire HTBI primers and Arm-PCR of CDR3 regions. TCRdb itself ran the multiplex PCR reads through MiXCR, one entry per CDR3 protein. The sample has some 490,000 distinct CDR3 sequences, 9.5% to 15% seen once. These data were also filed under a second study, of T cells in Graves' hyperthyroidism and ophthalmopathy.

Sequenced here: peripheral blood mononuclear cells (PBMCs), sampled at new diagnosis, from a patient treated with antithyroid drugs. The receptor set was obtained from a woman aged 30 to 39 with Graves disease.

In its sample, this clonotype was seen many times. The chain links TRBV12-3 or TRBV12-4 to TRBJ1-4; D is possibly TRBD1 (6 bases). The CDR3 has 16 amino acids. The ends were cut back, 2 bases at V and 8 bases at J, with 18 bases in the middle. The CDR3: CASSLSWGQGWEKLFF. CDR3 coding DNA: TGTGCCAGCAGTTTATCCTGGGGTCAGGGGTGGGAAAAACTGTTTTTT.

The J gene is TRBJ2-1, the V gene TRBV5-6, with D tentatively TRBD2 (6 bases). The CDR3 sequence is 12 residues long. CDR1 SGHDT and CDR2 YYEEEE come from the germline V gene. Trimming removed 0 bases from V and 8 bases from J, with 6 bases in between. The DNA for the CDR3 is TGTGCCAGCAGCTTGGGGGACTATGAGCAGTTCTTC. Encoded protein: CASSLGDYEQFF.

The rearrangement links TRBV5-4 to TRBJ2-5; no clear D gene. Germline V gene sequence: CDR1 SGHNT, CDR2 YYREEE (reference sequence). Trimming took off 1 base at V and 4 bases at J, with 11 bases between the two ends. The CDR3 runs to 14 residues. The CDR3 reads CASSLPRVGETQYF. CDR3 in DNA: TGTGCCAGCAGCTTGCCTCGCGTTGGAGAGACCCAGTACTTC.

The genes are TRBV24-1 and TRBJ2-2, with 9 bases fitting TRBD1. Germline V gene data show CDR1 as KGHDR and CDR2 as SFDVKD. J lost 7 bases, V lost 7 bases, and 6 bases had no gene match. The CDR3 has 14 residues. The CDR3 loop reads CATSRTGVVGELFF. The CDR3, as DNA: TGTGCCACCAGCCGGACAGGGGTGGTCGGGGAGCTGTTTTTT.

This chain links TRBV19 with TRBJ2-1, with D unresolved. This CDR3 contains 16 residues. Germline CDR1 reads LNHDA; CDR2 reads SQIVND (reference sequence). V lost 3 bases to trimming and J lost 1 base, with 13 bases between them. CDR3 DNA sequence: TGTGCCAGTAGTATTTTTGCCATCAAATCCTACAATGAGCAGTTCTTC. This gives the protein CASSIFAIKSYNEQFF.

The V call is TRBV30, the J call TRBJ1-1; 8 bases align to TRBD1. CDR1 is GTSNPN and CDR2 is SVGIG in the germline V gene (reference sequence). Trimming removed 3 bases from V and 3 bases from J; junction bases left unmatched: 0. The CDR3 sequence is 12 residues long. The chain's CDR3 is CAWRTGDTEAFF. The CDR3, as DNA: TGTGCCTGGAGGACAGGGGACACTGAAGCTTTCTTT. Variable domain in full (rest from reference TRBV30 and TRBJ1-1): SQTIHQWPATLVQPVGSPLSLECTVEGTSNPNLYWYRQAAGRGLQLLFYSVGIGQISSEVPQNLSASRPQDRQFILSSKKLLLSDSGFYLCAWRTGDTEAFFGQGTRLTVV.

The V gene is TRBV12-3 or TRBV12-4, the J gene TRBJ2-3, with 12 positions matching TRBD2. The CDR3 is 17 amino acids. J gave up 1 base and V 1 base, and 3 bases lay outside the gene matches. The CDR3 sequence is CASSLGTSGERTDTQYF. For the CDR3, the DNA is TGTGCCAGCAGTTTAGGGACTAGCGGGGAACGCACAGATACGCAGTATTTT.

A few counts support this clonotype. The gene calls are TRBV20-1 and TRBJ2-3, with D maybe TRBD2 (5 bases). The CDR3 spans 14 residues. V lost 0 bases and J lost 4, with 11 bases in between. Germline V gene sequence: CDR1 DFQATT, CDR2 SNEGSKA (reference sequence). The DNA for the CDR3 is TGCAGTGCTAGAGATTCTCGAGCGGCAGATACGCAGTATTTT. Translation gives CSARDSRAADTQYF.

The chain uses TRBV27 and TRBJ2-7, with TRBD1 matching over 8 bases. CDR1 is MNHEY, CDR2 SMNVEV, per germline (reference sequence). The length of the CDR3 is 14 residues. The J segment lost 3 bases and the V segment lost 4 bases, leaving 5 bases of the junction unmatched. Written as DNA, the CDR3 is TGTGCCAGCAGTTCAGGGGGCGTTCACTACGAGCAGTACTTC. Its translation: CASSSGGVHYEQYF.

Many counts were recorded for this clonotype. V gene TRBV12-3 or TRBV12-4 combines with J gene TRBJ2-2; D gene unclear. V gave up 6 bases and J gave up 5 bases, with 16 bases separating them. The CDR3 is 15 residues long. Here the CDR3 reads CASSPRRFRTGELFF. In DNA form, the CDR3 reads TGTGCCAGCAGCCCCAGGAGATTTAGGACCGGGGAGCTGTTTTTT.

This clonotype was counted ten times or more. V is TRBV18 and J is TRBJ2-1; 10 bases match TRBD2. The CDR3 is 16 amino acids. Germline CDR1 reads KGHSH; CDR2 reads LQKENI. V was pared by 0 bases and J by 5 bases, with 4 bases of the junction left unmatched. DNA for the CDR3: TGTGCCAGCTCACCACCCCGAGCGGGGGGGGACAATGAGCAGTTCTTC. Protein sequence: CASSPPRAGGDNEQFF.

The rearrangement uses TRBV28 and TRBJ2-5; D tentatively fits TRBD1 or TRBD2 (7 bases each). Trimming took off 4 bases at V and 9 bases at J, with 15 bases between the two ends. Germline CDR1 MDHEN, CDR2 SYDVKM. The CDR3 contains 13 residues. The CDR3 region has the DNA TGTGCCAGCAGTTACAGGGAGGGGGCCGCCCAGTACTTC. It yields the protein CASSYREGAAQYF.

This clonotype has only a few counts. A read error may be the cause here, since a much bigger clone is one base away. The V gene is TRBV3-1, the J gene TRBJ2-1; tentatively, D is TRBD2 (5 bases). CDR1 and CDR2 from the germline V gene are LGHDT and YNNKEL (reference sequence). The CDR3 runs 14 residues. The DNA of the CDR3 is TGTGCCAGCGGATTACGGGAAAGCTACAATGAGCAGCTCTTC. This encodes CASGLRESYNEQLF.

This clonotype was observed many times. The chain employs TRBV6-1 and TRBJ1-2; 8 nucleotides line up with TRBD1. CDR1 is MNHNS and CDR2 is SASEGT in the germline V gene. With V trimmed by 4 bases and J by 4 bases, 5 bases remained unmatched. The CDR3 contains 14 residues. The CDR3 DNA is TGTGCCAGCAGTGCAGGGGGCGCTGGCTATGGCTACACCTTC. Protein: CASSAGGAGYGYTF.

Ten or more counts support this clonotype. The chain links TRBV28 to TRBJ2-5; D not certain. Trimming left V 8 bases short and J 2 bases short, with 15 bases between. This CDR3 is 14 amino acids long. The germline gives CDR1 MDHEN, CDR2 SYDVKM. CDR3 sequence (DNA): TGTGCCAGCGGCTTCTGGGCAAATCAAGAGACCCAGTACTTC. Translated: CASGFWANQETQYF.

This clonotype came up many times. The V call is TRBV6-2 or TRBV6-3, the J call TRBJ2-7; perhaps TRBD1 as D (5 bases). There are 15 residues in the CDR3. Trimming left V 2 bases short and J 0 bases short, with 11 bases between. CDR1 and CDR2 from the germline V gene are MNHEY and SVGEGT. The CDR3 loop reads CASSYGADNSYEQYF. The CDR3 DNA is TGTGCCAGCAGTTACGGGGCCGACAACTCCTACGAGCAGTACTTC.

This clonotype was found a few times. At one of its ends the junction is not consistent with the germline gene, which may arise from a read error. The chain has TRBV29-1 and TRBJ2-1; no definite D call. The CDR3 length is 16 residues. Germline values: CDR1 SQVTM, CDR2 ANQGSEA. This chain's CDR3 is CSVEGRSWGSYNEQFF. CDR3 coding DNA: TGCAGCGTCGAAGGACGCAGCTGGGGCTCCTACAATGAGCAGTTCTTC.

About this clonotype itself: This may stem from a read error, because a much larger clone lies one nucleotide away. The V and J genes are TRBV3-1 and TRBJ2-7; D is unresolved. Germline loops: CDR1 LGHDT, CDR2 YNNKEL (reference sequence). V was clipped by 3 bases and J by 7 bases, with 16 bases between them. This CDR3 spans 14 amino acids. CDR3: CASSHRRSDNEQYF. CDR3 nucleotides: TGTGCCAGCAGCCATCGCAGGTCTGACAATGAGCAGTACTTC.